This T cell receptor beta chain was recorded in a study of OX40 agonist ivuxolimab in advanced cancers. V lost 0 bases and J lost 3, with 15 bases in between. The CDR3 loop spans 17 amino acids. Germline-derived CDR1 and CDR2 are SGHVS and FNYEAQ. Sequenced by immunoSEQ multiplex PCR; TCRdb stores in-frame clones only, minus some. The data contain just under 80,000 clones, approximately 91% of them singletons. The chain uses TRBV7-6 and TRBJ2-1, with D tentatively TRBD2 (6 bases). The sequences come from CD4+ or CD8+ T cells sorted from blood, collected in a trial of the OX40 agonist ivuxolimab. The receptor was derived from an adult with an advanced solid tumor such as melanoma, head and neck, liver or kidney cancer. The CDR3 loop reads CASSLALEGSSYNEQFF. CDR3 nucleotide sequence: TGTGCCAGCAGCTTAGCGCTGGAGGGATCCAGCTACAATGAGCAGTTCTTC.